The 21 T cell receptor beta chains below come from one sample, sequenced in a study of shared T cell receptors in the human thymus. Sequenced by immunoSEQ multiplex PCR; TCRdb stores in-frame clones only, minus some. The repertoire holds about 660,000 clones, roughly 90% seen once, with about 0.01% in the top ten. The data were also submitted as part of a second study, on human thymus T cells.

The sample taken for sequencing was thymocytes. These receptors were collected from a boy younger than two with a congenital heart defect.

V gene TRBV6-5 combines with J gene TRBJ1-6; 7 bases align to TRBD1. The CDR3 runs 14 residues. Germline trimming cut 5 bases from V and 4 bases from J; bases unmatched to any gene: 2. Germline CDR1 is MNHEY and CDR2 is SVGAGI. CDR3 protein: CASSGTAYNSPLHF. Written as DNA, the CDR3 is TGTGCCAGCAGTGGGACAGCGTATAATTCACCCCTCCACTTT.

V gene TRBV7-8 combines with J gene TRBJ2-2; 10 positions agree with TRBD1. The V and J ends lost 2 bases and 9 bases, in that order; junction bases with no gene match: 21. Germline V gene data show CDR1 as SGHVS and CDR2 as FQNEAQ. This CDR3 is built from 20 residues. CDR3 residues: CASSLPLGTGETRLTRELFF. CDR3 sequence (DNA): TGTGCCAGCAGCTTACCCCTGGGGACAGGGGAAACAAGGTTGACGCGGGAGCTGTTTTTT.

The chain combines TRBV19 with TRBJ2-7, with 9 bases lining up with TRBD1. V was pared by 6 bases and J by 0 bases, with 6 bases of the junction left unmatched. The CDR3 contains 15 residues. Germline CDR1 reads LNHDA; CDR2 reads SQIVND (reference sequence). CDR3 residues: CASRKGQGHSYEQYF. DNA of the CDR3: TGTGCCAGTAGGAAAGGACAGGGGCACTCCTACGAGCAGTACTTC.

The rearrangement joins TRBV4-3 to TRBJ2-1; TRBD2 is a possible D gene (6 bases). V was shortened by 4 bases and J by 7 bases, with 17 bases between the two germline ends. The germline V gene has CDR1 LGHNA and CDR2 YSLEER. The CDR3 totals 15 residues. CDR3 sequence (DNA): TGCGCCAGCAGCCTACCACGGGAGAAAGAAAATGAGCAGTTCTTC. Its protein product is CASSLPREKENEQFF.

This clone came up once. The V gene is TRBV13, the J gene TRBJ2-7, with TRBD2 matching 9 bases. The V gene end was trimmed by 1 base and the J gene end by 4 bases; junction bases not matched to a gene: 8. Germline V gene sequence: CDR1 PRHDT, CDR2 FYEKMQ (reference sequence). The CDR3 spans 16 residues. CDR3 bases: TGTGCCAGCAGCTTAGTGGCGGGAGGGCCAGCGTACGAGCAGTACTTC. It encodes CASSLVAGGPAYEQYF. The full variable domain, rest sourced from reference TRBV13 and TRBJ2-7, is AAGVIQSPRHLIKEKRETATLKCYPIPRHDTVYWYQQGPGQDPQFLISFYEKMQSDKGSIPDRFSAQQFSDYHSELNMSSLELGDSALYFCASSLVAGGPAYEQYFGPGTRLTVT.

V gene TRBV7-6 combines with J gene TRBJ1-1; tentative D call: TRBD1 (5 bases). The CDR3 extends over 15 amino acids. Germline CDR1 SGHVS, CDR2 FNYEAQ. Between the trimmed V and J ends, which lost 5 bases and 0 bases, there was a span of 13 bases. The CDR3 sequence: CASSGNGGVNTEAFF. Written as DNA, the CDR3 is TGTGCCAGCAGCGGTAACGGAGGGGTGAACACTGAAGCTTTCTTT.

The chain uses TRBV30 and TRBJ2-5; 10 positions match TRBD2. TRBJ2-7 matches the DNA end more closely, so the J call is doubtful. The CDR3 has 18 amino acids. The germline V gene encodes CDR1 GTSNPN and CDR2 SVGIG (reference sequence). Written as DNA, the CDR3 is TGTGCCTGGATTAAGGTAGCTAGCGGGAGCCCCCATTCCTACGAGCAGTACTTC. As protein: CAWIKVASGSPHSYEQYF.

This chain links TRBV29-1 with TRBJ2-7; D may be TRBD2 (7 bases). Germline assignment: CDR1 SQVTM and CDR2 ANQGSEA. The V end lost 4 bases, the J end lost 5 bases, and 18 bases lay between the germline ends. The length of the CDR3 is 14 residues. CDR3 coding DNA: TGCAGCGTTGTCCGGGACGGGGGGCCCAACGAGCAGTACTTC. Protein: CSVVRDGGPNEQYF.

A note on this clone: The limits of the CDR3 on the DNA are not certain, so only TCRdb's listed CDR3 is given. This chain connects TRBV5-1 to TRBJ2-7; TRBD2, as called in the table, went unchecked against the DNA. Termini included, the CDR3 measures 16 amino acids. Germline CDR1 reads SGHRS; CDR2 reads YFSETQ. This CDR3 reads CASSPLRARGGYEQYF.

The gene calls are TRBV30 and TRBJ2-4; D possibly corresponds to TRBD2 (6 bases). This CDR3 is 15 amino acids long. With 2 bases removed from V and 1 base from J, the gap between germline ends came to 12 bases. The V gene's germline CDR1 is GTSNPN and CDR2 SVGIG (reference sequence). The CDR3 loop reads CAWSRGRSAKNIQYF. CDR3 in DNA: TGTGCCTGGAGTCGTGGGAGGTCGGCCAAAAACATTCAGTACTTC.

CDR3 DNA: TGCGCCAGCAGCCAAGATACGGGGGTGGACACTGAAGCTTTCTTT. Translation gives CASSQDTGVDTEAFF. V and J are TRBV4-1 and TRBJ1-1; D is perhaps TRBD1 (5 bases). The germline V gene encodes CDR1 MGHRA and CDR2 YSYEKL. CDR3 length: 15 residues. Trimming took 0 bases from V and 3 from J, leaving 11 bases between them.

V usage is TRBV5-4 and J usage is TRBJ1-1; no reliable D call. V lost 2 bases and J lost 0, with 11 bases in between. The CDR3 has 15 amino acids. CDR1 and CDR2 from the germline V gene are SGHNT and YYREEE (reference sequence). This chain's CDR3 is CASSFAARLNTEAFF. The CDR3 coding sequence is TGTGCCAGCAGCTTCGCGGCCAGATTGAACACTGAAGCTTTCTTT.

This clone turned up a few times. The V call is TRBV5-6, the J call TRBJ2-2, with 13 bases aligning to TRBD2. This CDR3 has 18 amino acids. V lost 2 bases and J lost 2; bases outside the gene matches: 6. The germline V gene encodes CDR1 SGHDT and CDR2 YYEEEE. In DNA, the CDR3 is TGTGCCAGCAGCTTTCGGACTAGCGGGAGAGTTAACACCGGGGAGCTGTTTTTT. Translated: CASSFRTSGRVNTGELFF.

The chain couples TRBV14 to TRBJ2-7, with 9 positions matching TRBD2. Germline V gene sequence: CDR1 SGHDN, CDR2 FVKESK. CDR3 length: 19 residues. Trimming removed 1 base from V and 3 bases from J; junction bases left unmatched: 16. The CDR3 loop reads CASSQAVGRLAGPYYEQYF. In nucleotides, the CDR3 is TGTGCCAGCAGCCAAGCCGTGGGGCGTCTAGCGGGGCCCTACTACGAGCAGTACTTC.

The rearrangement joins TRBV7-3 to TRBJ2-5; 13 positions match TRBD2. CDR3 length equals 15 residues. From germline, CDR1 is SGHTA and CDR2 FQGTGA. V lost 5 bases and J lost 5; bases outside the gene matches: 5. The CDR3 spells CASSRTSGSLETQYF. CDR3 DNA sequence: TGTGCCAGCAGCCGGACTAGCGGGAGCCTCGAGACCCAGTACTTC.

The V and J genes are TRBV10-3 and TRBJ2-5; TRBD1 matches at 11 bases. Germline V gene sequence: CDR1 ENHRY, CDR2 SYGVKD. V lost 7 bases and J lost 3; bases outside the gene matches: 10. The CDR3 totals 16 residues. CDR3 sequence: CAIKPRTGGTEETQYF. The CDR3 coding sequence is TGTGCCATCAAACCTAGGACAGGGGGCACAGAAGAGACCCAGTACTTC.

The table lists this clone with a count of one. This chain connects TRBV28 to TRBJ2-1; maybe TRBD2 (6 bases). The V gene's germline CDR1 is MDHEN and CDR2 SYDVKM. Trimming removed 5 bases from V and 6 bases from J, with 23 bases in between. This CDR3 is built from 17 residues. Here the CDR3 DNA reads TGTGCCAGCAGTAACCAGTTAGCGGAGGGGACTCTCAATGAGCAGTTCTTC. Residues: CASSNQLAEGTLNEQFF.

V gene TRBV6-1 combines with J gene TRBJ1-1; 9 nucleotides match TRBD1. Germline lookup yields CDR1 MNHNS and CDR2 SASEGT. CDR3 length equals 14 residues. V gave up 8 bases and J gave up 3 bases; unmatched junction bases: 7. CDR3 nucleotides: TGTGCCAGCGGAAAGGGACAGGGAGACACTGAAGCTTTCTTT. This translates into CASGKGQGDTEAFF.

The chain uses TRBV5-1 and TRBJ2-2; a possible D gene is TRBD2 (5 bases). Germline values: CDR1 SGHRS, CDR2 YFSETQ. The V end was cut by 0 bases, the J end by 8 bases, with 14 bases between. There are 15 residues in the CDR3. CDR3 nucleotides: TGCGCCAGCAGCTTGGCCCGGACTCCCTGGGGGGAGCTGTTTTTT. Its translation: CASSLARTPWGELFF.

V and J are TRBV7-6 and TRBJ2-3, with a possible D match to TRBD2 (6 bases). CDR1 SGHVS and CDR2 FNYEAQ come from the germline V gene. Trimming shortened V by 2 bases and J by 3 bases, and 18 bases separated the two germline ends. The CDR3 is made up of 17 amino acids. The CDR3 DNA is TGTGCCAGCAGCTTACCCCGAAGAGGGGAGGTGACAGATACGCAGTATTTT. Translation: CASSLPRRGEVTDTQYF.

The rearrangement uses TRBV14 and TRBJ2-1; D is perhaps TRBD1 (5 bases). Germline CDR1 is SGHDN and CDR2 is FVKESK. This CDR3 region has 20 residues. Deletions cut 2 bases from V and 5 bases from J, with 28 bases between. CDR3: CASSQNASQGLPRADNEQFF. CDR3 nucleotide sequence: TGTGCCAGCAGCCAAAACGCCTCTCAGGGCTTACCTCGCGCCGACAATGAGCAGTTCTTC.